Listed below are T cell receptor beta chains from one sample, sequenced in a study of blood T cell repertoires in COVID-19. Profiled with immunoSEQ multiplex PCR; TCRdb holds only in-frame clones, not every one. The data hold 250,000 to 400,000 clones, with 88% observed a single time. Sequencing was done on a sample of peripheral blood. These receptors all come from a young woman with COVID-19, enrolled during active disease. Both conserved end residues are part of each CDR3. A D gene is named only where the DNA matches it firmly. Rows may omit the clone size; those that give it use once, few, many or a size class.

>TRBV7-2|TRBJ1-2|.|.
CASSLKGPGDNYGYTF
TGTGCCAGCAGCTTAAAAGGCCCAGGCGATAACTATGGCTACACCTTC
>TRBV15|TRBJ1-1|.|once
CATSRAQGRTEAFF
TGTGCCACCAGCAGAGCGCAGGGTAGGACTGAAGCTTTCTTT
>TRBV9|TRBJ2-1|.|.
CASSVGLVPNEQFF
TGTGCCAGCAGCGTGGGGCTAGTTCCCAATGAGCAGTTCTTC
>TRBV7-9|TRBJ1-2|TRBD1|.
CASSHYFPGQGDISYTF
TGTGCCAGCAGCCACTACTTCCCGGGACAGGGTGATATTAGCTACACCTTC
>TRBV28|TRBJ1-5|.|.
CASSLPTGRNQPQHF
TGTGCCAGCAGTTTACCAACAGGGCGCAATCAGCCCCAGCATTTT
>TRBV7-2|TRBJ1-1|.|.
CASSSWFEGATEAFF
TGTGCCAGCAGCTCTTGGTTCGAAGGGGCCACTGAAGCTTTCTTT
>TRBV24-1|TRBJ1-2|TRBD1|.
CATGATGNYGYTF
TGTGCCACCGGGGCGACAGGGAACTATGGCTACACCTTC
>TRBV27|TRBJ2-7|TRBD1|many
CASRAQGASGFSHEQYF
TGTGCCAGCAGAGCACAGGGGGCATCCGGGTTTTCCCACGAGCAGTACTTC
>TRBV6-5|TRBJ1-2|.|.
CASSYRGYYGYTF
TGTGCCAGCAGTTACAGGGGTTACTATGGCTACACCTTC
>TRBV6-5|TRBJ1-1|.|.
CASRQGGFGNTEAFF
TGTGCCAGCAGGCAGGGAGGCTTTGGGAACACTGAAGCTTTCTTT